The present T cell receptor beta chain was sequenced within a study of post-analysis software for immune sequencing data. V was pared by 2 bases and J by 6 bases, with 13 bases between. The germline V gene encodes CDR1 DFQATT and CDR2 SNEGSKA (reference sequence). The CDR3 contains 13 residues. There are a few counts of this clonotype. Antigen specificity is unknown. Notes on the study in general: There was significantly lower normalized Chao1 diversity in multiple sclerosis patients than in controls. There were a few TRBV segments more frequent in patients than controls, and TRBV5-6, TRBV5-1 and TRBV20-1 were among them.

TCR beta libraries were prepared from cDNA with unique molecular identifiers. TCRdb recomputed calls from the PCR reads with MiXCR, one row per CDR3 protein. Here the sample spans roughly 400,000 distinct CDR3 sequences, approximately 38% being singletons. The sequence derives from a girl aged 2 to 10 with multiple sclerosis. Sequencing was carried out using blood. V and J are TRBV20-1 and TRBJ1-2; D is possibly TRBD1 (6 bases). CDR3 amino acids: CSARSQGRDGYTF. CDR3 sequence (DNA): TGCAGTGCTAGATCCCAGGGGAGGGATGGCTACACCTTC.